This TCR beta chain was sequenced in a study of post-analysis software for immune sequencing data. The table lists this clonotype with a few counts. Its target is unknown. J lost 6 bases, V lost 2 bases, and 11 bases had no gene match. Germline V lookup: CDR1 SGHRS, CDR2 YFSETQ. There are 15 residues in the CDR3. Study-level results: When compared against controls, multiple sclerosis patients showed significantly lower normalized Chao1 diversity. TRBV5-6, TRBV5-1 and TRBV20-1 were among four to six TRBV segments more frequent in patients than controls.

Prepared libraries of TCR beta cDNA carried unique molecular identifiers. Each CDR3 protein gets one entry after TCRdb re-called the PCR reads with MiXCR. The data show 820,000 or so distinct CDR3 sequences, under 70% seen once. The receptor comes from a girl aged 10-17 years with multiple sclerosis. The chain employs TRBV5-1 and TRBJ2-7, with TRBD2 matching 7 bases. The specimen was blood. Here the CDR3 reads CASSFRSGTNLEQYF. Here the CDR3 DNA reads TGCGCCAGCAGCTTTAGGAGCGGGACGAACCTCGAGCAGTACTTC.